Sequencing of this T cell receptor beta chain was carried out in a study of response to subunit inactivated influenza vaccine. This clonotype came up many times. Its specificity is unknown. MiXCR, applied by TCRdb to the RT-PCR reads, yields one record per CDR3 protein. The sample has about 650,000 distinct CDR3 sequences; approximately 15% are singletons. The CDR3 runs to 15 residues. Germline CDR1 and CDR2: SGHAT and FQNNGV. After removal of 2 bases from V and 7 bases from J, the junction contained 3 bases not matched to a gene. The study's findings and limits: The study's authors posited that every seasonal influenza vaccination enlists few new T cells.

This TCR was sampled from a middle-aged man who received an inactivated influenza vaccine. Sequencing used PBMCs from blood, obtained 14 to 15 days before vaccination. The chain recombines TRBV11-2 with TRBJ2-1, with TRBD2 identical over 12 bases. This CDR3 reads CASSLLAGGVNEQFF. CDR3 in DNA: TGTGCCAGCAGCTTACTAGCGGGGGGGGTTAATGAGCAGTTCTTC.